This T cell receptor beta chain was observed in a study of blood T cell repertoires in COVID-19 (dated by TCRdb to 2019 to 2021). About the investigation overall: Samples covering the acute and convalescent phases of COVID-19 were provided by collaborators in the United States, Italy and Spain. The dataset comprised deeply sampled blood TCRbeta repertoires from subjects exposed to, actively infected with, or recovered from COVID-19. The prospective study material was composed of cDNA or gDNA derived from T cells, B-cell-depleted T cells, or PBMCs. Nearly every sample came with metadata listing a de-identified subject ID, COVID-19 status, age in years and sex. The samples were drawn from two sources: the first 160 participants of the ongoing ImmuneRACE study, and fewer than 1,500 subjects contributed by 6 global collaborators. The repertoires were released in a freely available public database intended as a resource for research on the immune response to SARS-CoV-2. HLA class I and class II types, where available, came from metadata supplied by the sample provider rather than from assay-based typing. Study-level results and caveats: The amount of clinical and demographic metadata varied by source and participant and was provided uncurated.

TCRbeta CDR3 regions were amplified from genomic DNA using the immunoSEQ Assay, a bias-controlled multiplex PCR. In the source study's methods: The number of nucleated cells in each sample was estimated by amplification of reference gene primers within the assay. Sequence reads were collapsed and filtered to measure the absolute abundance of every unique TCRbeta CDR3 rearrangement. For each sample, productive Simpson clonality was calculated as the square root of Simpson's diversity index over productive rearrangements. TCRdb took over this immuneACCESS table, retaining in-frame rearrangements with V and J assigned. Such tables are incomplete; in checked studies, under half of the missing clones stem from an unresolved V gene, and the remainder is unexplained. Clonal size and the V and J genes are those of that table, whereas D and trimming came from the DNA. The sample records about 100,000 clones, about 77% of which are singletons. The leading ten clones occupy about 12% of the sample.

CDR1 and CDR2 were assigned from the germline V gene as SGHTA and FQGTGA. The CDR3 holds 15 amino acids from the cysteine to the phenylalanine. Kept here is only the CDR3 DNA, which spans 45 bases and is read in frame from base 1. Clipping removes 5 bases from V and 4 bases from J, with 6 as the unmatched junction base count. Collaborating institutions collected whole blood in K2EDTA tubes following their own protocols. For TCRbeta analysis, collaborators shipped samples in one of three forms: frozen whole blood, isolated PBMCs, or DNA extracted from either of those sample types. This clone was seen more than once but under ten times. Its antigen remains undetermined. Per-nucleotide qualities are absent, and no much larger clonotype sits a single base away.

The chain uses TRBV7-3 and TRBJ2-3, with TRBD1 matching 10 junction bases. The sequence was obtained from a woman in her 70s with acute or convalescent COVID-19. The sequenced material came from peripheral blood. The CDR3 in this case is CASSQDRGVADTQYF. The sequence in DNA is TGTGCCAGCAGCCAGGACAGGGGGGTAGCAGATACGCAGTATTTT.